These 23 T cell receptor beta chains share one sample of origin, sequenced in a study of B cell selection in AIRE deficiency. TCRdb keeps only in-frame clones here, not all; method: immunoSEQ multiplex PCR. The sample holds tens of thousands of clones, less than 95% seen once. The regulatory T cell sort gate was CD4+CD25hiCD127low/negative. The sample consisted of Tregs sorted from PBMCs. These TCRs come from a human donor with AIRE deficiency.

The V gene is TRBV7-9, the J gene TRBJ2-3; 11 bases agree with TRBD1. The CDR3 has 17 residues. Unmatched junction bases numbered 12, after V lost 7 bases and J lost 3 bases. Germline assignment: CDR1 SEHNR and CDR2 FQNEAQ (reference sequence). Here the CDR3 reads CASNRGAGTGGTDTQYF. The CDR3 coding sequence is TGTGCCAGCAACCGAGGGGCGGGGACAGGGGGAACAGATACGCAGTATTTT.

The CDR3 sequence: CASSTQRSPLHF. The CDR3 DNA reads TGTGCCAGCAGTACCCAGAGATCACCCCTCCACTTT. The chain links TRBV6-5 to TRBJ1-6; D unresolved. Germline V gives CDR1 MNHEY, CDR2 SVGAGI. Trimming cost V 5 bases and J 10 bases, with 9 bases left between them. The CDR3 runs 12 residues.

The rearrangement links TRBV2 to TRBJ2-1, with TRBD2 as a possible D gene (6 bases). V was pared by 8 bases and J by 7 bases, with 24 bases between. Germline CDR1 and CDR2: SNHLY and FYNNEI. The CDR3 has 16 amino acids. The CDR3 region is CASSGRTGTRANEQFF. CDR3 bases: TGTGCCAGCTCAGGAAGGACCGGGACTCGGGCGAATGAGCAGTTCTTC. The full variable domain, its missing parts supplied by reference TRBV2 and TRBJ2-1, is EPEVTQTPSHQVTQMGQEVILRCVPISNHLYFYWYRQILGQKVEFLVSFYNNEISEKSEIFDDQFSVERPDGSNFTLKIRSTKLEDSAMYFCASSGRTGTRANEQFFGPGTRLTVL.

The V gene is TRBV30, the J gene TRBJ2-2; D call uncertain. Germline V lookup: CDR1 GTSNPN, CDR2 SVGIG (reference sequence). The CDR3 runs to 15 residues. V lost 5 bases, J lost 4 bases, and 17 bases lay in between. The CDR3 DNA reads as TGTGCCTGGTCCGCGAAGGGCCGGGTCACCGGGGAGCTGTTTTTT. This encodes CAWSAKGRVTGELFF. Together with reference TRBV30 and TRBJ2-2, the CDR3 gives the full variable domain: SQTIHQWPATLVQPVGSPLSLECTVEGTSNPNLYWYRQAAGRGLQLLFYSVGIGQISSEVPQNLSASRPQDRQFILSSKKLLLSDSGFYLCAWSAKGRVTGELFFGEGSRLTVL.

The chain couples TRBV6-1 to TRBJ1-3; D remains ambiguous. The germline V gene encodes CDR1 MNHNS and CDR2 SASEGT. The CDR3 contains 14 residues. Trimming removed 1 base from V and 0 bases from J, with 4 bases in between. This chain's CDR3 is CASSEGTSGNTIYF. Written as DNA, the CDR3 is TGTGCCAGCAGTGAAGGGACCTCTGGAAACACCATATATTTT.

This sequence joins TRBV4-1 and TRBJ2-6, with a tentative D call TRBD2 (6 bases). Per the germline V gene, CDR1 is MGHRA and CDR2 is YSYEKL. The CDR3 extends over 18 amino acids. V was trimmed by 0 bases and J by 0 bases, leaving 12 bases between them. CDR3 DNA sequence: TGCGCCAGCAGCCAAGATGGAGGGAACCCCTCTGGGGCCAACGTCCTGACTTTC. This encodes CASSQDGGNPSGANVLTF.

The rearrangement joins TRBV28 to TRBJ1-5; 9 nucleotides match TRBD1. V lost 6 bases and J lost 2; bases outside the gene matches: 14. This CDR3 comprises 18 residues. Looked up from germline, CDR1 is MDHEN and CDR2 is SYDVKM. The CDR3 region is CASRPTGTGTFGNQPQHF. In DNA, the CDR3 is TGTGCCAGCAGGCCCACCGGGACAGGGACATTCGGCAATCAGCCCCAGCATTTT.

The V and J genes are TRBV6-6 and TRBJ2-7, with D tentatively TRBD2 (6 bases). Germline assignment: CDR1 MNHNY and CDR2 SVGAGI (reference sequence). The CDR3 runs to 12 residues. With 4 bases removed from V and 7 bases from J, the gap between germline ends came to 11 bases. The CDR3, as DNA: TGTGCCAGCAGTTCCGGGACTGAAGAGCAGTACTTC. It yields the protein CASSSGTEEQYF.

The rearrangement uses TRBV5-1 and TRBJ2-5, with 8 bases aligning to TRBD2. This CDR3 comprises 15 residues. CDR1 SGHRS and CDR2 YFSETQ come from the germline V gene. V was pared by 4 bases and J by 3 bases, with 8 bases of the junction left unmatched. The CDR3 DNA reads as TGCGCCAGCAGCGGGGGAGGAGCGGGAGAAGAGACCCAGTACTTC. This translates into CASSGGGAGEETQYF.

The chain couples TRBV19 to TRBJ1-1; tentative D call: TRBD1 (6 bases). V gave up 4 bases and J gave up 6 bases, with 15 bases separating them. The germline V gene has CDR1 LNHDA and CDR2 SQIVND (reference sequence). CDR3 size: 14 residues. CDR3: CASSTLTGVSEAFF. As DNA, the CDR3 is TGTGCCAGTAGTACTTTGACAGGAGTCTCTGAAGCTTTCTTT.

V is TRBV5-1 and J is TRBJ2-1; TRBD2 agrees at 10 bases. The length of the CDR3 is 16 residues. Per the germline V gene, CDR1 is SGHRS and CDR2 is YFSETQ. The V segment lost 0 bases and the J segment 4 bases; nucleotides outside the gene matches: 4. The CDR3 sequence is CASSLVVTSGYNEQFF. As DNA, the CDR3 is TGCGCCAGCAGCTTGGTAGTGACTAGCGGGTACAATGAGCAGTTCTTC.

The gene calls are TRBV19 and TRBJ1-3; D not certain. V was clipped by 7 bases and J by 0 bases, with 13 bases between them. Germline V gives CDR1 LNHDA, CDR2 SQIVND (reference sequence). The CDR3 spans 15 residues. Written as DNA, the CDR3 is TGTGCCAGTAAATTGGGCTCCGGCTCTGGAAACACCATATATTTT. It yields the protein CASKLGSGSGNTIYF.

The chain recombines TRBV5-6 with TRBJ2-7; maybe TRBD2 (5 bases). This CDR3 has 15 residues. Trimming pared 2 bases from V and 0 bases from J, leaving 12 bases between. Germline CDR1 SGHDT, CDR2 YYEEEE. CDR3 nucleotide sequence: TGTGCCAGCAGCTTCGTGGCGGGTAGCTCCTACGAGCAGTACTTC. Amino acid sequence: CASSFVAGSSYEQYF. The entire variable domain, with the rest obtained from reference TRBV5-6 and TRBJ2-7, is as follows: DAGVTQSPTHLIKTRGQQVTLRCSPKSGHDTVSWYQQALGQGPQFIFQYYEEEERQRGNFPDRFSGHQFPNYSSELNVNALLLGDSALYLCASSFVAGSSYEQYFGPGTRLTVT.

The chain is built from TRBV11-3 and TRBJ2-1; D is undetermined. Germline V lookup: CDR1 SGHNT, CDR2 YENEEA. Trimming removed 4 bases from V and 10 bases from J, with 20 bases in between. The CDR3 is 15 residues long. CDR3 amino acids: CASSSYPFARDEQFF. The CDR3 region has the DNA TGTGCCAGCAGCTCATACCCCTTCGCCCGTGACGAGCAGTTCTTC. The full variable domain, completed using reference TRBV11-3 and TRBJ2-1, is EAGVVQSPRYKIIEKKQPVAFWCNPISGHNTLYWYLQNLGQGPELLIRYENEEAVDDSQLPKDRFSAERLKGVDSTLKIQPAELGDSAVYLCASSSYPFARDEQFFGPGTRLTVL.

A note on this clone: The junction departs from germline at one end; a sequencing error may be responsible. The chain recombines TRBV7-7 with TRBJ1-5; possible D gene TRBD1, 5 bases. The CDR3 has 17 amino acids. Germline CDR1 is SSHAT and CDR2 is FNYEAQ (reference sequence). DNA for the CDR3: TGTGCTAGCAGCTCAATTGGGACGGCCCATAGCAATCAGCCCCAGCATTTT. It encodes CASSSIGTAHSNQPQHF. Full variable domain (outside the CDR3, taken from reference TRBV7-7 and TRBJ1-5): GAGVSQSPRYKVTKRGQDVTLRCDPISSHATLYWYQQALGQGPEFLTYFNYEAQPDKSGLPSDRFSAERPEGSISTLTIQRTEQRDSAMYRCASSSIGTAHSNQPQHFGDGTRLSIL.

The chain carries TRBV28 and TRBJ1-1; D is unresolved. The V end was cut by 5 bases, the J end by 10 bases, with 14 bases between. CDR3 length: 12 residues. CDR1 is MDHEN, CDR2 SYDVKM, per germline. The CDR3 spells CASSLPGPPAFF. CDR3 nucleotides: TGTGCCAGCAGTCTTCCGGGTCCACCAGCTTTCTTT.

The chain carries TRBV27 and TRBJ1-1; TRBD1 matches at 10 bases. In germline, CDR1 is MNHEY, CDR2 SMNVEV (reference sequence). J was trimmed by 0 bases and V by 6 bases; bases with no gene match: 7. CDR3 length equals 16 residues. CDR3 sequence (DNA): TGTGCCAGCAGGATCGGACAGGGGGGGATGAACACTGAAGCTTTCTTT. It specifies CASRIGQGGMNTEAFF.

The V and J genes are TRBV10-3 and TRBJ2-1; a possible D gene is TRBD1 (6 bases). Germline CDR1 reads ENHRY; CDR2 reads SYGVKD. This CDR3 spans 15 amino acids. V dropped 2 bases and J dropped 4 bases, with 12 bases sitting between them. DNA for the CDR3: TGTGCCATCAGTGAGACCCAGACAGGATACAATGAGCAGTTCTTC. Residues: CAISETQTGYNEQFF.

The CDR3 sequence: CASSLAQTNHNEQFF. CDR3 DNA sequence: TGTGCCAGCAGCTTAGCTCAGACGAACCACAATGAGCAGTTCTTC. The J gene is TRBJ2-1, the V gene TRBV7-2; D call uncertain. The V end lost 0 bases, the J end lost 5 bases, and 11 bases lay between the germline ends. This CDR3 is built from 15 residues. The germline V gene encodes CDR1 SGHTA and CDR2 FQGNSA.

Details on this clone: Other DNA sequences within the sample encode an identical CDR3. The chain is built from TRBV9 and TRBJ2-3; no clear D gene. There are 11 residues in the CDR3. Germline V gives CDR1 SGDLS, CDR2 YYNGEE. V was trimmed by 2 bases and J by 5 bases, leaving 3 bases between them. The chain's CDR3 is CASSVGDTQYF. For the CDR3, the DNA is TGTGCCAGCAGCGTGGGAGATACGCAGTATTTT.

This clone was picked up one time. The sample contains more than one DNA sequence encoding this CDR3. The J gene is TRBJ2-3, the V gene TRBV5-1; D is unclear. The V end lost 4 bases, the J end lost 0 bases, and 3 bases lay between the germline ends. This CDR3 spans 12 amino acids. Germline values: CDR1 SGHRS, CDR2 YFSETQ. Here the CDR3 DNA reads TGCGCCAGCAGCCCGAGCACAGATACGCAGTATTTT. Translating it yields CASSPSTDTQYF.

The rearrangement links TRBV28 to TRBJ1-4; 8 bases align to TRBD1. V dropped 2 bases and J dropped 10; count of bases not matched to a gene: 6. CDR1 and CDR2 from the germline V gene are MDHEN and SYDVKM. This CDR3 comprises 14 residues. The CDR3 DNA is TGTGCCAGCAGTTTAATTCGGACAGGGAGAAAACTGTTTTTT. Translation gives CASSLIRTGRKLFF.

The chain carries TRBV6-5 and TRBJ2-1; either TRBD1 or TRBD2 may supply D (5 bases each). Germline lookup yields CDR1 MNHEY and CDR2 SVGAGI. V was shortened by 6 bases and J by 1 base, with 13 bases between the two germline ends. The CDR3 covers 15 residues. The CDR3 reads CASRKGPISYNEQFF. CDR3 coding DNA: TGTGCCAGCAGAAAGGGACCTATATCCTACAATGAGCAGTTCTTC.